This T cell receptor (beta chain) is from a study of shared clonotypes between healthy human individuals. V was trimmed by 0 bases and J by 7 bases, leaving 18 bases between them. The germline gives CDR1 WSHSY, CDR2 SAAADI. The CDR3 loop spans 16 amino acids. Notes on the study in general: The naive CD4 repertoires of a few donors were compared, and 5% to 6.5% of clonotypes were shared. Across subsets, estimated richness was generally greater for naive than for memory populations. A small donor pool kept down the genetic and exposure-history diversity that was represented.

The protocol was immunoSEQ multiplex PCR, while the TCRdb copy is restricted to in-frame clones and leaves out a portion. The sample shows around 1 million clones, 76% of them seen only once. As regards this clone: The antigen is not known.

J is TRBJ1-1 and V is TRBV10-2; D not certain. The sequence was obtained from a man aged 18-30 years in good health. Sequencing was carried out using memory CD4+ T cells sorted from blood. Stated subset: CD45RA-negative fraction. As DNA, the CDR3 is TGCGCCAGCAGTGAGTCGACTCGAGGTAGTGGTGGTGAAGCTTTCTTT. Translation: CASSESTRGSGGEAFF.